This TCR beta chain was identified in a study of beta chain features in type 1 diabetes. Isolated RNA was reverse transcribed in full, so expressed TCRB transcripts were sequenced. Assay: immunoSEQ multiplex PCR; the TCRdb copy retains only in-frame clones and omits some. Of about 150,000 clones listed, more than 9.5% were seen once; the top ten hold roughly 1.9%. This clone appeared a few times. Germline CDR1 reads SGHTA; CDR2 reads FQGNSA. CDR3 size: 15 residues. V shed 4 bases and J 8 bases; nucleotides not matched to a gene: 10. Sequencing was carried out using central memory CD4+ T cells from blood. J is TRBJ2-1 and V is TRBV7-2; TRBD2 agrees at 8 bases. The receptor's source is a man aged 18 to 29 in good health. CDR3 sequence: CASSSSSGPTHEQFF. The CDR3 bases are TGTGCCAGCAGCTCTTCTAGCGGGCCCACCCATGAGCAGTTCTTC. The full variable domain, its missing parts supplied by reference TRBV7-2 and TRBJ2-1, is GAGVSQSPSNKVTEKGKDVELRCDPISGHTALYWYRQSLGQGLEFLIYFQGNSAPDKSGLPSDRFSAERTGGSVSTLTIQRTQQEDSAVYLCASSSSSGPTHEQFFGPGTRLTVL.